This entry describes one TCR beta chain. The antigen remains unidentified. These data are taken from a study of type 1 regulatory T cells. Turning to the study itself: An in vitro protocol generated T-allo10, a Tr1-enriched, alloantigen-specific CD4 T cell product.

Trimming removed 4 bases at V and 7 bases at J, with 8 bases between. Germline CDR1 is SGHTA and CDR2 is FQGNSA. The CDR3 length is 13 residues. TCRdb passed the reads through MiXCR, listing each CDR3 protein once. The table shows 20,000 or so distinct CDR3 sequences, with around half occurring only once. The sample comprised cultured T cells, either the whole culture or a sorted T cell fraction (not recorded which). The sequence was collected from a human donor in good health. This rearrangement joins TRBV7-2 to TRBJ1-6; D not certain. This CDR3 reads CASSSEANSPLHF. The CDR3 coding sequence is TGTGCCAGCAGCTCCGAAGCCAATTCACCCCTCCACTTT.